Presented here are 25 T cell receptor beta chains from one specimen sequenced in a study of CDR3 diversity in severe acne. TCRdb reprocessed the PCR reads with MiXCR, giving one entry per CDR3 protein. Seen here are roughly 100,000 distinct CDR3 sequences, roughly half observed once, and the top ten hold around 12%. Sequencing input: blood. Receptors originate from a male donor with acne.

This clonotype was seen repeatedly, ten times or more. The chain has TRBV7-6 and TRBJ2-5; TRBD2 matches at 12 bases. The CDR3 has 16 residues. Trimming at V came to 5 bases and at J to 2 bases, leaving 6 bases not matched to a gene. Germline V gene data show CDR1 as SGHVS and CDR2 as FNYEAQ. CDR3 residues: CASSTGLAGWQETQYF. The CDR3 DNA follows: TGTGCCAGCAGCACCGGACTAGCGGGATGGCAAGAGACCCAGTACTTC.

The chain combines TRBV5-6 with TRBJ2-2, with TRBD2 identical over 14 bases. Germline CDR1 and CDR2: SGHDT and YYEEEE. The CDR3 sequence is 15 residues long. The trim removed 5 bases at V and 6 bases at J, leaving 3 bases unmatched. The CDR3 region is CASRWGLAGAGELFF. CDR3 DNA sequence: TGTGCCAGCAGGTGGGGACTAGCGGGGGCCGGGGAGCTGTTTTTT.

The chain is built from TRBV24-1 and TRBJ1-5; TRBD1 aligns across 10 bases. CDR1 KGHDR and CDR2 SFDVKD come from the germline V gene. The J segment lost 5 bases and the V segment lost 9 bases, leaving 3 bases of the junction unmatched. CDR3 length: 13 amino acids. The CDR3 is CATRQGADQPQHF. In DNA form, the CDR3 reads TGTGCCACCCGACAGGGGGCTGATCAGCCCCAGCATTTT.

This clonotype was picked up many times. The chain uses TRBV7-2 and TRBJ2-7, with 7 bases matching TRBD2. The V gene's germline CDR1 is SGHTA and CDR2 FQGNSA. The CDR3 loop spans 15 amino acids. The V gene end was trimmed by 5 bases and the J gene end by 2 bases; junction bases not matched to a gene: 9. The chain's CDR3 is CASSPPAGVPYEQYV. For the CDR3, the DNA is TGTGCCAGCAGCCCTCCGGCGGGGGTCCCCTACGAGCAGTACGTC.

The V call is TRBV11-1, the J call TRBJ2-7, with a weak D call TRBD2 (6 bases). Germline V CDR1 and CDR2: SGHAT, FQDESV (reference sequence). Trimming removed 6 bases from V and 0 bases from J, with 21 bases in between. This CDR3 has 17 residues. CDR3 protein: CASSPGRAGGISYEQYF. Written as DNA, the CDR3 is TGTGCCAGCAGTCCTGGCAGGGCAGGAGGGATCTCCTACGAGCAGTACTTC.

The V call is TRBV9, the J call TRBJ2-7; D uncertain. Germline values: CDR1 SGDLS, CDR2 YYNGEE. The CDR3 is 16 residues long. Trimming left V 0 bases short and J 3 bases short, with 16 bases between. The CDR3 region is CASSVESSGVGYEQYF. CDR3 DNA: TGTGCCAGCAGCGTAGAGAGTTCTGGGGTGGGCTACGAGCAGTACTTC.

This clonotype has only a few counts. The chain couples TRBV7-9 to TRBJ2-7; D unresolved. The CDR3 totals 16 residues. Trimming took 1 base from V and 1 from J, leaving 14 bases between them. In germline, CDR1 is SEHNR, CDR2 FQNEAQ (reference sequence). The CDR3 loop reads CASSLVTGPASYEQYF. Written as DNA, the CDR3 is TGTGCCAGCAGCTTAGTGACTGGACCAGCATCCTACGAGCAGTACTTC.

The rearrangement joins TRBV24-1 to TRBJ2-3; D remains ambiguous. Between the trimmed V and J ends, which lost 4 bases and 4 bases, there was a span of 8 bases. The CDR3 loop spans 13 amino acids. CDR1 is KGHDR and CDR2 is SFDVKD in the germline V gene. CDR3 DNA: TGTGCCACCAGTGACTTTCTAGCAGATACGCAGTATTTT. The encoded protein is CATSDFLADTQYF.

The J gene is TRBJ1-5, the V gene TRBV7-9; tentatively, D is TRBD1 (6 bases). The CDR3 has 14 residues. The germline V and J ends were trimmed by 4 bases and 8 bases, with 15 bases remaining between them. CDR1 is SEHNR and CDR2 is FQNEAQ in the germline V gene (reference sequence). CDR3 amino acids: CASSSNAQGEPQHF. The CDR3 DNA sequence: TGTGCCAGCAGCTCAAACGCACAGGGAGAGCCCCAGCATTTT.

This clonotype was seen ten or more times. This chain's CDR3 is CASSVGPEWVIGEQFF. The CDR3 coding sequence is TGTGCCAGCAGCGTCGGGCCTGAATGGGTTATCGGTGAGCAGTTCTTC. The V gene is TRBV9, the J gene TRBJ2-1, with unresolved D. V was clipped by 2 bases and J by 9 bases, with 21 bases between them. The V gene's germline CDR1 is SGDLS and CDR2 YYNGEE. The CDR3 consists of 16 residues. The full variable domain, its missing parts supplied by reference TRBV9 and TRBJ2-1, is DSGVTQTPKHLITATGQRVTLRCSPRSGDLSVYWYQQSLDQGLQFLIQYYNGEERAKGNILERFSAQQFPDLHSELNLSSLELGDSALYFCASSVGPEWVIGEQFFGPGTRLTVL.

The V gene is TRBV14, the J gene TRBJ1-5; 8 bases map to TRBD1. The CDR3 is made up of 16 amino acids. The germline V gene encodes CDR1 SGHDN and CDR2 FVKESK. With V trimmed by 4 bases and J by 4 bases, 9 bases remained unmatched. CDR3 nucleotides: TGTGCCAGCAGCCTGACAGGGGTCGACGGAAATCAGCCCCAGCATTTT. Amino acid sequence: CASSLTGVDGNQPQHF.

This clonotype was counted once. The CDR3 reads CSVATGLAPEGLETQYF. As DNA, the CDR3 is TGCAGCGTCGCTACGGGACTAGCGCCCGAGGGTCTGGAGACCCAGTACTTC. The chain joins TRBV29-1 to TRBJ2-5; the match to TRBD2 covers 10 bases. This CDR3 spans 17 amino acids. Per germline, CDR1 SQVTM and CDR2 ANQGSEA. After removal of 6 bases from V and 5 bases from J, the junction contained 18 bases not matched to a gene.

In this sample, this clonotype turned up many times. This sequence joins TRBV7-2 and TRBJ1-5, with D tentatively TRBD1 (5 bases). The V gene lost 0 bases and the J gene lost 4 bases, with 16 bases spanning the gap. CDR1 SGHTA and CDR2 FQGNSA come from the germline V gene. The CDR3 totals 17 residues. The CDR3 DNA follows: TGTGCCAGCAGCTTAGCAGTGCGAGGGGAACAAAATCAGCCCCAGCATTTT. It specifies CASSLAVRGEQNQPQHF.

This chain uses TRBV20-1 with TRBJ2-7, with 14 bases lining up with TRBD2. The germline gives CDR1 DFQATT, CDR2 SNEGSKA (reference sequence). V was clipped by 4 bases and J by 4 bases; unmatched bases: 12. This CDR3 comprises 17 residues. CDR3 bases: TGCAGTGCTAACCCTCTGACTAGCGGGAGGGGCGTATACGAGCAGTACTTC. Translation gives CSANPLTSGRGVYEQYF.

The V and J genes are TRBV7-9 and TRBJ2-5; 10 bases map to TRBD2. Trimming removed 5 bases from V and 2 bases from J; junction bases left unmatched: 2. The CDR3 runs to 14 residues. Germline values: CDR1 SEHNR, CDR2 FQNEAQ (reference sequence). The CDR3 sequence: CASSRTSGQETQYF. CDR3 DNA: TGTGCCAGCAGCCGGACTAGCGGTCAAGAGACCCAGTACTTC.

With respect to this clonotype: Here the CDR3 omits its conserved ending phenylalanine or tryptophan, so a read error is the likely source. Because the CDR3's place on the DNA is in doubt, the DNA is left out and the CDR3 is given as listed by TCRdb. The chain joins TRBV7-2 to TRBJ1-4. Germline V gene lookup returns CDR1 SGHTA and CDR2 FQGNSA. The CDR3 contains 17 residues when both ends are counted. The CDR3: CASSLGSGSPETQYFGP.

The rearrangement uses TRBV20-1 and TRBJ2-7; 11 bases map to TRBD1. CDR1 and CDR2 (germline): DFQATT, SNEGSKA (reference sequence). This CDR3 is built from 12 residues. Trimming took 6 bases from V and 3 from J; bases not matched to a gene: 1. The CDR3 loop reads CSAGTGGYEQYF. CDR3 nucleotide sequence: TGCAGTGCCGGGACAGGGGGCTACGAGCAGTACTTC.

This clonotype was seen once. V gene TRBV7-8 combines with J gene TRBJ2-2, with no clear D. Trimming shortened V by 1 base and J by 5 bases, and 17 bases separated the two germline ends. The germline V gene has CDR1 SGHVS and CDR2 FQNEAQ. CDR3 size: 17 residues. CDR3 protein: CASSLDVGLSGTGELFF. The CDR3 DNA is TGTGCCAGCAGCTTAGATGTGGGCTTGTCTGGGACCGGGGAGCTGTTTTTT.

Concerning this clonotype: Mismatch with germline at one junction end may stem from a read error. The rearrangement joins TRBV12-3 or TRBV12-4 to TRBJ2-3; 7 bases align to TRBD1. This CDR3 spans 15 amino acids. This chain's CDR3 is CASGSGQWRTDTQYF. CDR3 nucleotides: TGTGCCAGCGGTTCGGGACAGTGGCGGACAGATACGCAGTATTTC.

The chain uses TRBV2 and TRBJ2-5; TRBD1 aligns across 8 bases. Per the germline V gene, CDR1 is SNHLY and CDR2 is FYNNEI. V gave up 9 bases and J gave up 7 bases; unmatched junction bases: 16. The CDR3 is 15 residues long. The CDR3 DNA follows: TGTGCCAGTTATAAGACAGGGGAGGACAGATTGACCCAGTACTTC. This encodes CASYKTGEDRLTQYF.

Concerning this clonotype itself: The germline gene is not matched at one end of the junction; a read error may be the cause. The chain has TRBV4-1 and TRBJ2-3; 9 bases are a match to TRBD2. Germline assignment: CDR1 MGHRA and CDR2 YSYEKL. The CDR3 is 18 residues long. In DNA, the CDR3 is TGCGCCAGCAGCCCTCGGACCTGGAGAGGGACTAGCACAGATACGCAGTGTTTT. This encodes CASSPRTWRGTSTDTQCF.

The V and J genes are TRBV4-1 and TRBJ1-6; D is unclear. V was clipped by 1 base and J by 2 bases, with 9 bases between them. The CDR3 runs to 16 residues. The germline CDR1 and CDR2 sequences are MGHRA and YSYEKL. CDR3 sequence (DNA): TGCGCCAGCAGCCAAGTTCGCAGTCCCTATAATTCACCCCTCCACTTT. Its protein product is CASSQVRSPYNSPLHF.

Ten or more counts support this clonotype. The gene calls are TRBV28 and TRBJ1-2, with a possible D match to TRBD1 (5 bases). The CDR3 spans 12 residues. Germline V gene lookup returns CDR1 MDHEN and CDR2 SYDVKM. V was clipped by 4 bases and J by 5 bases, with 8 bases between them. CDR3 sequence reads: CASSYQGYGYTF. CDR3 sequence (DNA): TGTGCCAGCAGTTACCAGGGTTATGGCTACACCTTC.

CDR3 bases: TGTGCCAGCAGCTTGGACAGGGGGCTAGAGACCCAGTACTTC. It translates to CASSLDRGLETQYF. The J gene is TRBJ2-5, the V gene TRBV7-2; 11 bases align to TRBD1. The V and J ends lost 3 bases and 4 bases, in that order; junction bases with no gene match: 1. The V gene's germline CDR1 is SGHTA and CDR2 FQGNSA. The CDR3 length is 14 residues.

V gene TRBV29-1 combines with J gene TRBJ2-5; possibly TRBD1 or TRBD2 for D (5 bases each). The CDR3 is 14 amino acids. In germline, CDR1 is SQVTM, CDR2 ANQGSEA. V lost 8 bases, J lost 5 bases, and 21 bases lay in between. CDR3 nucleotide sequence: TGCAGCACTGGGCCCGGGACCCGAGACGAGACCCAGTACTTC. This codes for CSTGPGTRDETQYF.